This TCR beta chain was sequenced during a study of T-cell reconstitution after alpha-beta-depleted transplantation in children. V was pared by 7 bases and J by 5 bases, with 8 bases between. This CDR3 spans 11 amino acids. Per the germline V gene, CDR1 is SQVTM and CDR2 is ANQGSEA. This clonotype was recorded at least ten times. Its cognate antigen is unknown. Unique molecular identifiers were used in preparing the TCRbeta library. TCRdb passed the PCR reads through MiXCR, listing each CDR3 protein once. The table lists hundreds of thousands of distinct CDR3 sequences, 10% to 15% of them singletons. Findings and caveats of the study: Counts and diversity of T cells one year after transplant came mostly from newly produced T cells.

The input for sequencing was PBMCs, mostly from graft donor cells, taken 360 days after TCRalphabeta/CD19-depleted stem cell transplant. The source is a male patient aged 5 to 17 who had a stem cell transplant for acute myeloid leukemia, so the T cells may come from the graft donor. The gene calls are TRBV29-1 and TRBJ2-2; D is unresolved. The CDR3 spells CSAWGTGELFF. For the CDR3, the DNA is TGCAGCGCTTGGGGTACCGGGGAGCTGTTTTTT.